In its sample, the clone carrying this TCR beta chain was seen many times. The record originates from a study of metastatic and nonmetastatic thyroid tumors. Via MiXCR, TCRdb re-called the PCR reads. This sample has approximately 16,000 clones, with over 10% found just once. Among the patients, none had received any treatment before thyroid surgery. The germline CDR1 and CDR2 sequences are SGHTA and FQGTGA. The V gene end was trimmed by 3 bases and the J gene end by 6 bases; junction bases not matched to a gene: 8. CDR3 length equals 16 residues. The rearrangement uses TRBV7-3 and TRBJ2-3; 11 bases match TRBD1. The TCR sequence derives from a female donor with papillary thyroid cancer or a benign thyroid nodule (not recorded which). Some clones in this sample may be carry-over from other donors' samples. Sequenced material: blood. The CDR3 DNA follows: TGTGCCAGCAGCTTCCTGGGACAGGGGGTATCGGATACGCAGTATTTT. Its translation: CASSFLGQGVSDTQYF.